These 22 T cell receptor beta chains share one sample of origin, sequenced in a study of shared clonotypes between healthy human individuals. Assay used: immunoSEQ multiplex PCR; TCRdb lists only in-frame clones, some missing. This table holds approximately 980,000 clones, over 75% found once. Sample: memory CD4+ T cells sorted from blood. Described subset: CD45RA-negative fraction. The receptors were sampled from a young man in good health.

The genes are TRBV29-1 and TRBJ2-7, with TRBD2 matching over 9 bases. The length of the CDR3 is 16 residues. After removal of 1 base from V and 3 bases from J, the junction contained 10 bases not matched to a gene. Per the germline V gene, CDR1 is SQVTM and CDR2 is ANQGSEA. The CDR3 region is CSVEVPGRGGFYEQYF. The CDR3 bases are TGCAGCGTTGAAGTACCCGGGCGGGGGGGCTTCTACGAGCAGTACTTC.

The rearrangement joins TRBV19 to TRBJ2-7, with 10 bases fitting TRBD1. This CDR3 contains 17 residues. CDR1 and CDR2 (germline): LNHDA, SQIVND (reference sequence). Trimming took 4 bases from V and 1 from J; bases not matched to a gene: 10. Here the CDR3 DNA reads TGTGCCAGTAGTAAGGGGCCGGGACAGGGGCTTTCCTACGAGCAGTACTTC. This codes for CASSKGPGQGLSYEQYF.

V and J are TRBV14 and TRBJ2-2, with D unresolved. V was pared by 6 bases and J by 6 bases, with 8 bases between. The length of the CDR3 is 12 residues. CDR1 SGHDN and CDR2 FVKESK come from the germline V gene. This chain's CDR3 is CASSRVPGELFF. The CDR3 nucleotides are TGTGCCAGCAGTCGGGTCCCCGGGGAGCTGTTTTTT.

This clone was seen only a few times. The genes are TRBV12-5 and TRBJ2-2; the match to TRBD2 covers 11 bases. This CDR3 comprises 16 residues. Germline lookup yields CDR1 LGHNT and CDR2 FRNRAP. Trimming took 6 bases from V and 4 from J; bases not matched to a gene: 7. This CDR3 reads CASGPGTSGPTGELFF. In nucleotides, the CDR3 is TGTGCTAGTGGACCCGGGACTAGCGGACCCACCGGGGAGCTGTTTTTT.

The chain couples TRBV9 to TRBJ2-5; tentatively, D is TRBD1 (6 bases). CDR1 is SGDLS, CDR2 YYNGEE, per germline. The CDR3 contains 18 residues. V lost 0 bases and J lost 2, with 20 bases in between. CDR3: CASSVGTALDRLQETQYF. CDR3 DNA: TGTGCCAGCAGCGTAGGGACCGCCCTCGACAGGCTTCAAGAGACCCAGTACTTC.

This clone was seen a few times. The chain uses TRBV7-8 and TRBJ2-7, with D perhaps matching TRBD1 (6 bases). Trimming removed 4 bases from V and 0 bases from J, with 16 bases in between. The CDR3 contains 16 residues. Germline V gene lookup returns CDR1 SGHVS and CDR2 FQNEAQ. The CDR3 is CASSSVSTGSSYEQYF. The CDR3 DNA reads TGTGCCAGCAGCTCCGTGTCCACAGGGAGCTCCTACGAGCAGTACTTC. Filled out from reference TRBV7-8 and TRBJ2-7, the complete variable domain reads GAGVSQSPRYKVAKRGQDVALRCDPISGHVSLFWYQQALGQGPEFLTYFQNEAQLDKSGLPSDRFFAERPEGSVSTLKIQRTQQEDSAVYLCASSSVSTGSSYEQYFGPGTRLTVT.

This chain links TRBV4-2 with TRBJ2-7; D is perhaps TRBD1 or TRBD2 (5 bases each). The ends were cut back, 0 bases at V and 0 bases at J, with 12 bases in the middle. CDR1 and CDR2 from the germline V gene are LGHNA and YNFKEQ. The CDR3 spans 16 residues. The CDR3 region has the DNA TGTGCCAGCAGCCAAGATGGGGGACCTAGCTCCTACGAGCAGTACTTC. Translated: CASSQDGGPSSYEQYF.

This clone has a count of ten or more. The chain links TRBV19 to TRBJ2-7, with 12 nucleotides matching TRBD2. This CDR3 is built from 16 residues. CDR1 is LNHDA and CDR2 is SQIVND in the germline V gene (reference sequence). Unmatched junction bases numbered 9, after V lost 5 bases and J lost 4 bases. This CDR3 is CASSPSGGVLRYEQYF. The CDR3 nucleotides read TGTGCCAGTAGTCCTAGCGGGGGGGTCCTACGGTACGAGCAGTACTTC. Looking up the rest from reference TRBV19 and TRBJ2-7 gives the full variable domain: DGGITQSPKYLFRKEGQNVTLSCEQNLNHDAMYWYRQDPGQGLRLIYYSQIVNDFQKGDIAEGYSVSREKKESFPLTVTSAQKNPTAFYLCASSPSGGVLRYEQYFGPGTRLTVT.

This rearrangement joins TRBV13 to TRBJ1-1; 10 bases map to TRBD1. Germline loops: CDR1 PRHDT, CDR2 FYEKMQ (reference sequence). With V trimmed by 5 bases and J by 5 bases, 2 bases remained unmatched. The CDR3 loop spans 13 amino acids. The CDR3 region has the DNA TGTGCCAGCAGCGACAGGGGGCAGACTGAAGCTTTCTTT. Amino acid sequence: CASSDRGQTEAFF.

This chain uses TRBV30 with TRBJ1-2; D is possibly TRBD1 (6 bases). The germline CDR1 and CDR2 sequences are GTSNPN and SVGIG (reference sequence). This CDR3 has 16 amino acids. Trimming left V 2 bases short and J 3 bases short, with 19 bases between. The CDR3 sequence: CAWSPDHRAHHYGYTF. CDR3 DNA sequence: TGTGCCTGGAGTCCCGATCACAGGGCCCACCACTATGGCTACACCTTC.

This chain joins TRBV6-1 and TRBJ2-3, with D perhaps TRBD1 (5 bases). The germline CDR1 and CDR2 sequences are MNHNS and SASEGT. Between the trimmed V and J ends, which lost 10 bases and 4 bases, there was a span of 18 bases. The CDR3 is 14 residues long. For the CDR3, the DNA is TGTGCCACCCAAGCAGGGCTGATCCCAGATACGCAGTATTTT. Its translation: CATQAGLIPDTQYF.

A remark on this clone: The same CDR3 is also encoded by other DNA sequences in this sample. The J gene is TRBJ1-2, the V gene TRBV6-5, with no clear D. Germline values: CDR1 MNHEY, CDR2 SVGAGI. Trimming cost V 0 bases and J 2 bases, with 4 bases left between them. The CDR3 contains 13 residues. Here the CDR3 DNA reads TGTGCCAGCAGTTACTCCGGGAACTATGGCTACACCTTC. This encodes CASSYSGNYGYTF.

In its sample, this clone was seen a few times. This chain joins TRBV12-5 and TRBJ2-2; D is unresolved. V lost 6 bases to trimming and J lost 0 bases, with 8 bases between them. The germline V gene has CDR1 LGHNT and CDR2 FRNRAP. The CDR3 spans 14 residues. The CDR3 is CASGGRANTGELFF. CDR3 bases: TGTGCTAGTGGGGGCCGGGCGAACACCGGGGAGCTGTTTTTT.

This sequence joins TRBV28 and TRBJ1-2, with D uncertain. The CDR3 totals 12 residues. Germline V CDR1 and CDR2: MDHEN, SYDVKM. V gave up 6 bases and J gave up 7 bases, with 12 bases separating them. The CDR3: CASSQQRGGYTF. CDR3 bases: TGTGCCAGCAGCCAACAGCGGGGTGGCTACACCTTC.

A single count supports this clone. The rearrangement joins TRBV18 to TRBJ2-7; D tentatively reads TRBD1 or TRBD2 (5 bases each). From germline, CDR1 is KGHSH and CDR2 LQKENI. Trimming stripped 4 bases from V and 6 bases from J, with 10 bases between. This CDR3 is 12 amino acids long. For the CDR3, the DNA is TGTGCCAGCTCACAAGCAGGGACCGAGCAGTACTTC. It specifies CASSQAGTEQYF.

By share, this clone ranks as medium-sized. This chain uses TRBV18 with TRBJ1-1; no reliable D call. The CDR3 totals 11 residues. V was pared by 0 bases and J by 6 bases, with 2 bases between. Germline assignment: CDR1 KGHSH and CDR2 LQKENI. The CDR3 DNA reads as TGTGCCAGCTCACCACCGCCTGAAGCTTTCTTT. Its protein is CASSPPPEAFF.

CDR3: CASSQVGLAGQNEQFF. CDR3 in DNA: TGTGCCAGCAGCCAAGTGGGACTAGCGGGACAAAATGAGCAGTTCTTC. This rearrangement joins TRBV14 to TRBJ2-1, with TRBD2 matching 13 bases. Unmatched junction bases numbered 4, after V lost 1 base and J lost 7 bases. Germline CDR1 is SGHDN and CDR2 is FVKESK. CDR3 length: 16 residues.

This chain links TRBV19 with TRBJ1-5, with TRBD1 identical over 8 bases. Germline lookup yields CDR1 LNHDA and CDR2 SQIVND (reference sequence). J gave up 1 base and V 6 bases, and 5 bases lay outside the gene matches. There are 15 residues in the CDR3. The CDR3 sequence is CASSRGRESNQPQHF. In DNA form, the CDR3 reads TGTGCCAGTAGCAGGGGGCGGGAGAGCAATCAGCCCCAGCATTTT.

V is TRBV19 and J is TRBJ1-1, with TRBD1 as a possible D gene (6 bases). This CDR3 region has 14 residues. Germline assignment: CDR1 LNHDA and CDR2 SQIVND (reference sequence). Trimming pared 3 bases from V and 3 bases from J, leaving 11 bases between. In nucleotides, the CDR3 is TGTGCCAGTAGTATTGGGGGGCTACACACTGAAGCTTTCTTT. It yields the protein CASSIGGLHTEAFF.

This clone was seen just once. The chain combines TRBV5-1 with TRBJ2-3; the D gene is possibly TRBD2 (5 bases). Germline V gene lookup returns CDR1 SGHRS and CDR2 YFSETQ. CDR3 length: 17 residues. Trimming left V 0 bases short and J 0 bases short, with 14 bases between. As DNA, the CDR3 is TGCGCCAGCAGCTTGGGTGCTAGCCGCCCTAGCACAGATACGCAGTATTTT. The encoded protein is CASSLGASRPSTDTQYF.

The genes are TRBV5-4 and TRBJ2-5; 11 nucleotides match TRBD1. Looked up from germline, CDR1 is SGHNT and CDR2 is YYREEE (reference sequence). Trimming cost V 4 bases and J 2 bases; bases outside gene matches: 10. This CDR3 has 17 amino acids. The CDR3 coding sequence is TGTGCCAGCAGCCCAACCGCCGGGACAGGGGGGCAAGAGACCCAGTACTTC. As protein: CASSPTAGTGGQETQYF.

The chain employs TRBV7-2 and TRBJ1-4; D uncertain. Germline loops: CDR1 SGHTA, CDR2 FQGNSA. The germline V and J ends were trimmed by 2 bases and 4 bases, with 5 bases remaining between them. The CDR3 consists of 13 residues. The CDR3 bases are TGTGCCAGCAGCTTATCTGTTAATGAAAAACTGTTTTTT. It codes for CASSLSVNEKLFF.